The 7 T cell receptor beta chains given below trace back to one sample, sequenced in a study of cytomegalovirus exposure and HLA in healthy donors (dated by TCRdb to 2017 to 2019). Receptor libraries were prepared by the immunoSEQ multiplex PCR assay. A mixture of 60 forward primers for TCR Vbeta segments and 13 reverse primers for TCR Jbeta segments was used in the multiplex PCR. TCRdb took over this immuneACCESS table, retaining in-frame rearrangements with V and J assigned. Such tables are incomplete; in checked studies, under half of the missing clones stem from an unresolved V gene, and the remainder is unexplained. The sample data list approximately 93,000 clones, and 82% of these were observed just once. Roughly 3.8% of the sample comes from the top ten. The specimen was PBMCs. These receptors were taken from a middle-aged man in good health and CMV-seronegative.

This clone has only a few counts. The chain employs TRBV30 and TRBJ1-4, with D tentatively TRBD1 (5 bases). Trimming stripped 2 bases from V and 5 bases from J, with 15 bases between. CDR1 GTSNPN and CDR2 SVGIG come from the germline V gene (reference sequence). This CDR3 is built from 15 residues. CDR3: CAWSLRTGVNEKLFF. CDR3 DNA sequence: TGTGCCTGGAGTTTACGGACGGGGGTAAATGAAAAACTGTTTTTT. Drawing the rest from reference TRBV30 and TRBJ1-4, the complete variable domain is SQTIHQWPATLVQPVGSPLSLECTVEGTSNPNLYWYRQAAGRGLQLLFYSVGIGQISSEVPQNLSASRPQDRQFILSSKKLLLSDSGFYLCAWSLRTGVNEKLFFGSGTQLSVL.

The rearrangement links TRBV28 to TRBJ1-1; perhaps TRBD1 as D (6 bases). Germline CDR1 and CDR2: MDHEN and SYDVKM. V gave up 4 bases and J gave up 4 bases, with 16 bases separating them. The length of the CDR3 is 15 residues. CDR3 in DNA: TGTGCCAGCAGTTCAGGGGTAGGGGCCGGCACTGAAGCTTTCTTT. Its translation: CASSSGVGAGTEAFF.

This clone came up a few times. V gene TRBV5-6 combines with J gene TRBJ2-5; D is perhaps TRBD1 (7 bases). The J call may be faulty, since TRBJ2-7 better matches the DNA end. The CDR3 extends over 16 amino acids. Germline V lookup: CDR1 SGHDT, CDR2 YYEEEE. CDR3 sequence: CASSQGVAGSSYEQYF. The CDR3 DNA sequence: TGTGCCAGCAGCCAGGGGGTGGCGGGGAGCTCCTACGAGCAGTACTTC.

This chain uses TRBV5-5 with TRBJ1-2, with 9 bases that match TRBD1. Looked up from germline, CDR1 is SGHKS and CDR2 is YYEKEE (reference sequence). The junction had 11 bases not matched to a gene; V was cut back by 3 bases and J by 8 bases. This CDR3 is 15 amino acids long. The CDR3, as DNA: TGTGCCAGCAGCTCGTCGACTGGGACAGGGCTAGGCTACACCTTC. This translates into CASSSSTGTGLGYTF.

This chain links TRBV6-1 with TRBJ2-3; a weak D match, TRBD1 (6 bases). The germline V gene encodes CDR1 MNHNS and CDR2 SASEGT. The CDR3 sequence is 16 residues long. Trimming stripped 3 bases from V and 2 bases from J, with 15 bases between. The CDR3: CASSDPHTGSTDTQYF. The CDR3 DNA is TGTGCCAGCAGTGATCCACATACAGGGTCCACAGATACGCAGTATTTT.

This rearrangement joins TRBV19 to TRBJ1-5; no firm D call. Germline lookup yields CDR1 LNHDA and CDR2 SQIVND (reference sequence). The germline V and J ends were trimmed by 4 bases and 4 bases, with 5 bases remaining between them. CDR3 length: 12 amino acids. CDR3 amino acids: CASSKQNQPQHF. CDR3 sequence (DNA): TGTGCCAGTAGTAAACAGAATCAGCCCCAGCATTTT. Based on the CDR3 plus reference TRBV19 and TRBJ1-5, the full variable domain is DGGITQSPKYLFRKEGQNVTLSCEQNLNHDAMYWYRQDPGQGLRLIYYSQIVNDFQKGDIAEGYSVSREKKESFPLTVTSAQKNPTAFYLCASSKQNQPQHFGDGTRLSIL.

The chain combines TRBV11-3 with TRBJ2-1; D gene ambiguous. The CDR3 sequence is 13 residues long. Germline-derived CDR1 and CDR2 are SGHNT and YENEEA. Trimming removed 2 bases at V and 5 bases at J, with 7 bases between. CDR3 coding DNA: TGTGCCAGCAGCTTACGACTTGACAATGAGCAGTTCTTC. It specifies CASSLRLDNEQFF.